Each of the 18 T cell receptor beta chains below was sequenced from the same sample in a study of blood T cell repertoires in COVID-19. Measured with immunoSEQ multiplex PCR; TCRdb has only the in-frame clones, and not every one. This table holds 70,000 to 100,000 clones, nearly 90% found once. The sample consisted of peripheral blood. The receptors shown here come from a woman of 80 years or more with active or convalescent COVID-19.

The chain couples TRBV19 to TRBJ2-1; 14 bases are a match to TRBD2. The CDR3 has 17 amino acids. Germline V CDR1 and CDR2: LNHDA, SQIVND (reference sequence). V lost 2 bases, J lost 3 bases, and 3 bases stayed unmatched. The chain's CDR3 is CASSIKGLAGVYNEQFF. The DNA for the CDR3 is TGTGCCAGTAGTATAAAGGGACTAGCGGGAGTCTACAATGAGCAGTTCTTC.

The V gene is TRBV7-2, the J gene TRBJ1-5, with 9 positions matching TRBD1. The V and J ends lost 5 bases and 1 base, in that order; junction bases with no gene match: 6. Per the germline V gene, CDR1 is SGHTA and CDR2 is FQGNSA. The CDR3 covers 16 residues. The CDR3 DNA reads TGTGCCAGCAGCCCGGGACAGGGTTTCAGCAATCAGCCCCAGCATTTT. It translates to CASSPGQGFSNQPQHF.

V is TRBV19 and J is TRBJ1-2; 8 bases map to TRBD1. The germline V gene encodes CDR1 LNHDA and CDR2 SQIVND (reference sequence). V trimming: 5 bases; J trimming: 8 bases; junction bases outside the gene matches: 7. The CDR3 contains 13 residues. The CDR3 DNA sequence: TGTGCCAGTAGTTTCTCAGGGGGCGCAGGCTACACCTTC. It yields the protein CASSFSGGAGYTF.

The rearrangement joins TRBV9 to TRBJ1-2, with unresolved D. The CDR3 loop spans 14 amino acids. V dropped 0 bases and J dropped 4 bases, with 10 bases sitting between them. Germline V CDR1 and CDR2: SGDLS, YYNGEE. CDR3 bases: TGTGCCAGCAGCGTAGGGTTAGAGGGCTATGGCTACACCTTC. It specifies CASSVGLEGYGYTF.

The table lists this clone with a few counts. The rearrangement links TRBV4-3 to TRBJ2-1, with 10 bases that match TRBD2. The CDR3 loop spans 18 amino acids. Germline lookup yields CDR1 LGHNA and CDR2 YSLEER. The V segment lost 0 bases and the J segment 13 bases; nucleotides outside the gene matches: 18. The CDR3 is CASSQETRWLAGVPSQFF. CDR3 in DNA: TGCGCCAGCAGCCAAGAAACGAGATGGCTAGCGGGAGTCCCCTCTCAGTTCTTC.

The chain has TRBV6-5 and TRBJ1-6; D gene uncertain. V lost 4 bases to trimming and J lost 8 bases, with 9 bases between them. This CDR3 is built from 13 residues. Germline CDR1 is MNHEY and CDR2 is SVGAGI. The CDR3 sequence: CASSSTSYSPLHF. CDR3 coding DNA: TGTGCCAGCAGTTCGACATCTTATTCACCCCTCCACTTT.

This sequence joins TRBV2 and TRBJ2-5; weak D call: TRBD1 (7 bases). The length of the CDR3 is 12 residues. Germline V gene sequence: CDR1 SNHLY, CDR2 FYNNEI. The V end was cut by 6 bases, the J end by 5 bases, with 10 bases between. In nucleotides, the CDR3 is TGTGCCAGCAGCCCAGGGGGGGAGACCCAGTACTTC. This encodes CASSPGGETQYF.

The chain employs TRBV7-2 and TRBJ2-2; 11 bases map to TRBD2. J gave up 3 bases and V 5 bases, and 5 bases lay outside the gene matches. Germline lookup yields CDR1 SGHTA and CDR2 FQGNSA. This CDR3 has 16 residues. The CDR3 region has the DNA TGTGCCAGCAGCGTCGGGACTAGCGGTTACACCGGGGAGCTGTTTTTT. Amino acid sequence: CASSVGTSGYTGELFF. Complete variable domain (other parts from reference TRBV7-2 and TRBJ2-2): GAGVSQSPSNKVTEKGKDVELRCDPISGHTALYWYRQSLGQGLEFLIYFQGNSAPDKSGLPSDRFSAERTGGSVSTLTIQRTQQEDSAVYLCASSVGTSGYTGELFFGEGSRLTVL.

V is TRBV19 and J is TRBJ1-5, with 9 bases identical to TRBD1. V shed 6 bases and J 1 base; nucleotides not matched to a gene: 10. The CDR3 sequence is 17 residues long. CDR1 is LNHDA, CDR2 SQIVND, per germline (reference sequence). In nucleotides, the CDR3 is TGTGCCAGTAGCACAACCGGGACAGGGCGAAGCAATCAGCCCCAGCATTTT. Its protein product is CASSTTGTGRSNQPQHF.

This chain links TRBV28 with TRBJ1-6, with D maybe TRBD1 (6 bases). Per the germline V gene, CDR1 is MDHEN and CDR2 is SYDVKM. V gave up 3 bases and J gave up 10 bases, with 16 bases separating them. This CDR3 spans 15 amino acids. DNA for the CDR3: TGTGCCAGCAGTTTTCGGACAGCTGGAACATCACCCCTCCACTTT. It is translated as CASSFRTAGTSPLHF.

This clone came up once. The chain joins TRBV19 to TRBJ2-7; a possible D gene is TRBD2 (5 bases). Trimming shortened V by 1 base and J by 5 bases, and 12 bases separated the two germline ends. Germline-derived CDR1 and CDR2 are LNHDA and SQIVND (reference sequence). This CDR3 comprises 14 residues. CDR3 DNA: TGTGCCAGTAGTATAGGCAGGCCGGAGGACGAGCAGTACTTC. It translates to CASSIGRPEDEQYF.

This clone is a singleton in its sample. This chain joins TRBV27 and TRBJ2-1; 13 bases fit TRBD2. This CDR3 is 15 amino acids long. Germline CDR1 and CDR2: MNHEY and SMNVEV (reference sequence). The junction had 5 bases not matched to a gene; V was cut back by 5 bases and J by 7 bases. CDR3 DNA sequence: TGTGCCAGCAGTCCGGGACTAGCGGGGCCAAATGAGCAGTTCTTC. Encoded protein: CASSPGLAGPNEQFF.

This clone was seen once. The J gene is TRBJ2-7, the V gene TRBV18; 8 bases line up with TRBD2. Trimming removed 2 bases from V and 1 base from J; junction bases left unmatched: 10. Germline V gives CDR1 KGHSH, CDR2 LQKENI. The CDR3 sequence is 17 residues long. The CDR3 here is CASSPIERGPGSYEQYF. The CDR3 nucleotides are TGTGCCAGCTCACCAATAGAGCGGGGGCCTGGATCCTACGAGCAGTACTTC.

The rearrangement links TRBV9 to TRBJ2-1; the D is unclear. CDR3 size: 13 residues. Looked up from germline, CDR1 is SGDLS and CDR2 is YYNGEE. Trimming cost V 0 bases and J 5 bases, with 6 bases left between them. Here the CDR3 reads CASSVANNNEQFF. In DNA, the CDR3 is TGTGCCAGCAGCGTAGCTAATAACAATGAGCAGTTCTTC.

In its sample, this clone was seen a few times. The chain employs TRBV20-1 and TRBJ2-7; the D is unclear. This CDR3 contains 11 residues. CDR1 and CDR2 (germline): DFQATT, SNEGSKA (reference sequence). The V end was cut by 3 bases, the J end by 7 bases, with 10 bases between. CDR3 protein: CSARGTLEQYF. The CDR3 region has the DNA TGCAGTGCTAGGGGCACCCTAGAGCAGTACTTC.

The V and J genes are TRBV7-9 and TRBJ1-4; TRBD1 might be the D (6 bases). V gave up 3 bases and J gave up 6 bases, with 14 bases separating them. Germline values: CDR1 SEHNR, CDR2 FQNEAQ (reference sequence). The CDR3 spans 15 residues. In DNA, the CDR3 is TGTGCCAGCAGCTTGCTAGGCAGGGGCGATGAAAAACTGTTTTTT. Its protein is CASSLLGRGDEKLFF.

The chain combines TRBV28 with TRBJ1-1, with D hard to call. CDR1 is MDHEN and CDR2 is SYDVKM in the germline V gene. The CDR3 has 12 residues. With 5 bases removed from V and 11 bases from J, the gap between germline ends came to 15 bases. The CDR3 loop reads CASSPRVSGAFF. CDR3 in DNA: TGTGCCAGCAGTCCCCGGGTTTCGGGTGCTTTCTTT.

V usage is TRBV4-3 and J usage is TRBJ2-5, with a tentative D call TRBD2 (6 bases). This CDR3 has 18 residues. Germline V CDR1 and CDR2: LGHNA, YSLEER. The germline V and J ends were trimmed by 0 bases and 0 bases, with 17 bases remaining between them. In nucleotides, the CDR3 is TGCGCCAGCAGCCAAGATTGGGGTAGCGGAGAGTACCAAGAGACCCAGTACTTC. It yields the protein CASSQDWGSGEYQETQYF.